The 26 T cell receptor beta chains in this list originate from one sample, sequenced in a study of OX40 agonist ivuxolimab in advanced cancers. Using immunoSEQ multiplex PCR, the repertoire was profiled, and TCRdb retains in-frame clones only, with some absent. The sample lists some 35,000 clones, 70% to 85% occurring once. The specimen comprised CD4+ or CD8+ T cells sorted from blood, sampled in a trial of the OX40 agonist ivuxolimab. The receptors stem from an adult with an advanced solid tumor such as melanoma, head and neck, liver or kidney cancer.

This chain joins TRBV5-1 and TRBJ2-5, with 8 bases matching TRBD1. Per germline, CDR1 SGHRS and CDR2 YFSETQ. CDR3 length: 16 amino acids. J gave up 4 bases and V 2 bases, and 10 bases lay outside the gene matches. CDR3 region: CASSFDRGPKRETQYF. For the CDR3, the DNA is TGCGCCAGCAGCTTCGACAGGGGCCCAAAGAGAGAGACCCAGTACTTC.

The genes are TRBV27 and TRBJ1-1, with no clear D. V gave up 3 bases and J gave up 0 bases, with 5 bases separating them. The CDR3 sequence is 13 residues long. Germline CDR1 and CDR2: MNHEY and SMNVEV (reference sequence). The CDR3, as DNA: TGTGCCAGCAGTTTTGGGATGAACACTGAAGCTTTCTTT. Amino acids: CASSFGMNTEAFF.

The V gene is TRBV10-3, the J gene TRBJ1-1, with TRBD1 matching 7 bases. The ends lost 6 bases at V and 7 bases at J; junction bases unmatched: 8. CDR1 and CDR2 (germline): ENHRY, SYGVKD. The CDR3 has 13 amino acids. The CDR3 reads CAISVTGVSEAFF. CDR3 nucleotides: TGTGCCATCAGCGTCACAGGGGTGAGTGAAGCTTTCTTT.

The chain couples TRBV9 to TRBJ2-3, with 7 bases identical to TRBD2. Germline CDR1 reads SGDLS; CDR2 reads YYNGEE. The CDR3 is made up of 14 amino acids. After removal of 3 bases from V and 2 bases from J, the junction contained 3 bases not matched to a gene. CDR3 protein: CASSARDYTDTQYF. In nucleotides, the CDR3 is TGTGCCAGCAGCGCCCGGGACTACACAGATACGCAGTATTTT.

This chain connects TRBV11-3 to TRBJ2-4, with D possibly TRBD2 on 5 matching bases. The germline V gene encodes CDR1 SGHNT and CDR2 YENEEA. This CDR3 contains 12 residues. The V and J ends lost 9 bases and 6 bases respectively, with 12 bases between them. In DNA form, the CDR3 reads TGTGCCAGTCTCGGACTGTCAAACATTCAGTACTTC. Translating gives CASLGLSNIQYF. The full variable domain, with the rest looked up from reference TRBV11-3 and TRBJ2-4, is EAGVVQSPRYKIIEKKQPVAFWCNPISGHNTLYWYLQNLGQGPELLIRYENEEAVDDSQLPKDRFSAERLKGVDSTLKIQPAELGDSAVYLCASLGLSNIQYFGAGTRLSVL.

This chain joins TRBV5-4 and TRBJ1-4, with 10 bases aligning to TRBD1. The CDR3 covers 15 residues. CDR1 is SGHNT and CDR2 is YYREEE in the germline V gene (reference sequence). Trimming at V came to 4 bases and at J to 5 bases, leaving 5 bases not matched to a gene. The CDR3 DNA reads TGTGCCAGCAGCCCTCCGGGACAGGGGAATGAAAAACTGTTTTTT. Amino acids: CASSPPGQGNEKLFF. Using reference TRBV5-4 and TRBJ1-4 for the parts outside the CDR3, the full variable domain is ETGVTQSPTHLIKTRGQQVTLRCSSQSGHNTVSWYQQALGQGPQFIFQYYREEENGRGNFPPRFSGLQFPNYSSELNVNALELDDSALYLCASSPPGQGNEKLFFGSGTQLSVL.

J is TRBJ2-4 and V is TRBV4-1; 7 positions match TRBD2. CDR3 length: 19 amino acids. Trimming took 0 bases from V and 0 from J; bases not matched to a gene: 11. Germline CDR1 MGHRA, CDR2 YSYEKL. The CDR3 protein is CASSQEASGAYLAKNIQYF. The CDR3 DNA is TGCGCCAGCAGCCAAGAGGCCAGCGGGGCATACTTAGCCAAAAACATTCAGTACTTC.

This clone is labeled as medium-sized. The V gene is TRBV6-1, the J gene TRBJ2-7; TRBD1 or TRBD2 may be the D gene (5 bases each). This CDR3 comprises 11 residues. Germline V gene lookup returns CDR1 MNHNS and CDR2 SASEGT. V lost 7 bases and J 6 bases, leaving 10 bases between the germline ends. CDR3 nucleotide sequence: TGTGCCAGCATTGCCGGGGCCGAGCAGTACTTC. Protein product: CASIAGAEQYF.

In the case of this clone: One junction end does not reproduce the germline sequence, and a read error may be involved. The rearrangement uses TRBV7-7 and TRBJ2-3; D might be TRBD1 or TRBD2, each matching 5 bases. The CDR3 runs 16 residues. Looked up from germline, CDR1 is SSHAT and CDR2 is FNYEAQ (reference sequence). The CDR3 loop is CASSFPPGTSTDTQYF. As DNA, the CDR3 is TGTGCTAGCAGCTTTCCCCCAGGGACCAGCACAGATACGCAGTATTTT.

The chain joins TRBV14 to TRBJ2-3, with 10 bases identical to TRBD2. Germline V gene sequence: CDR1 SGHDN, CDR2 FVKESK. The CDR3 is 17 amino acids. V dropped 4 bases and J dropped 5; count of bases not matched to a gene: 12. CDR3 sequence: CASSLRLSGRWIDTQYF. The CDR3 nucleotides are TGTGCCAGCAGCCTACGACTTAGCGGGAGGTGGATAGATACGCAGTATTTT.

This chain links TRBV9 with TRBJ2-7; a possible D gene is TRBD1 (5 bases). Trimming took 3 bases from V and 5 from J, leaving 12 bases between them. The germline V gene has CDR1 SGDLS and CDR2 YYNGEE. This CDR3 contains 13 residues. CDR3 in DNA: TGTGCCAGCAGCGAGGGGTGGCACAACGAGCAGTACTTC. This codes for CASSEGWHNEQYF. Looking up the rest from reference TRBV9 and TRBJ2-7 gives the full variable domain: DSGVTQTPKHLITATGQRVTLRCSPRSGDLSVYWYQQSLDQGLQFLIQYYNGEERAKGNILERFSAQQFPDLHSELNLSSLELGDSALYFCASSEGWHNEQYFGPGTRLTVT.

This chain joins TRBV7-9 and TRBJ2-7; 9 bases match TRBD1. This CDR3 region has 13 residues. Germline loops: CDR1 SEHNR, CDR2 FQNEAQ (reference sequence). After removal of 5 bases from V and 4 bases from J, the junction contained 3 bases not matched to a gene. CDR3 nucleotide sequence: TGTGCCAGCAGCACGGGACAGGGATACGAGCAGTACTTC. It yields the protein CASSTGQGYEQYF.

The chain joins TRBV9 to TRBJ2-7; D not resolved. This CDR3 has 14 residues. The V gene lost 0 bases and the J gene lost 0 bases, with 7 bases spanning the gap. CDR1 is SGDLS and CDR2 is YYNGEE in the germline V gene. In DNA, the CDR3 is TGTGCCAGCAGCGTAGGGGCCGGCTCCTACGAGCAGTACTTC. The encoded protein is CASSVGAGSYEQYF.

V usage is TRBV28 and J usage is TRBJ2-1; D is possibly TRBD1 or TRBD2 (5 bases each). In germline, CDR1 is MDHEN, CDR2 SYDVKM. The CDR3 runs to 13 residues. V was cut by 6 bases and J by 8 bases, with 14 bases left in between. In DNA, the CDR3 is TGTGCCAGCAGCGGACGGCTGGGGGATGAGCAGTTCTTC. Its translation is CASSGRLGDEQFF.

The chain carries TRBV5-4 and TRBJ2-7; D is possibly TRBD2 (6 bases). The CDR3 runs to 18 residues. The V gene lost 4 bases and the J gene lost 2 bases, with 25 bases spanning the gap. Germline V gene data show CDR1 as SGHNT and CDR2 as YYREEE (reference sequence). The CDR3 region is CASSRDPGVLWATYEQYF. The CDR3 region has the DNA TGTGCCAGCAGCCGGGACCCGGGGGTACTGTGGGCTACCTACGAGCAGTACTTC.

In its sample, this clone was seen once. The chain is built from TRBV7-2 and TRBJ2-1; TRBD2 aligns across 14 bases. The V gene end was trimmed by 1 base and the J gene end by 4 bases; junction bases not matched to a gene: 6. From germline, CDR1 is SGHTA and CDR2 FQGNSA. This CDR3 has 18 amino acids. For the CDR3, the DNA is TGTGCCAGCAGCTTAGTAGGACTAGCGGGGGGCCGTTACAATGAGCAGTTCTTC. This gives the protein CASSLVGLAGGRYNEQFF.

This sequence joins TRBV7-3 and TRBJ1-3; D not resolved. Germline V gene lookup returns CDR1 SGHTA and CDR2 FQGTGA. The germline V and J ends were trimmed by 2 bases and 3 bases, with 5 bases remaining between them. This CDR3 spans 13 amino acids. The CDR3 bases are TGTGCCAGCAGCTTACAATGTGGAAACACCATATATTTT. The encoded protein is CASSLQCGNTIYF.

The chain combines TRBV28 with TRBJ2-2; 13 positions match TRBD2. Germline V CDR1 and CDR2: MDHEN, SYDVKM. With V trimmed by 1 base and J by 8 bases, 7 bases remained unmatched. The CDR3 loop spans 17 amino acids. The CDR3 spells CASSLSTSGRKYGELFF. CDR3 in DNA: TGTGCCAGCAGTTTATCGACTAGCGGGAGGAAGTATGGGGAGCTGTTTTTT.

CDR3 loop: CASSRVGETQYF. Here the CDR3 DNA reads TGTGCCAGCAGTCGGGTGGGAGAGACCCAGTACTTC. The rearrangement joins TRBV6-6 to TRBJ2-5; D remains ambiguous. Germline lookup yields CDR1 MNHNY and CDR2 SVGAGI (reference sequence). V was cut by 5 bases and J by 4 bases, with 8 bases left in between. The CDR3 has 12 residues.

This clone was detected only a few times. CDR3 in DNA: TGTGCCAGCAGCTTGAATCGAGGACTTCACTCTGGAAACACCATATATTTT. Protein sequence: CASSLNRGLHSGNTIYF. The J gene is TRBJ1-3, the V gene TRBV7-9; D unclear. Germline CDR1 SEHNR, CDR2 FQNEAQ (reference sequence). The CDR3 has 17 residues. The V gene lost 3 bases and the J gene lost 0 bases, with 15 bases spanning the gap.

This clone was detected only once. The rearrangement links TRBV27 to TRBJ2-3, with a possible D match to TRBD2 (6 bases). The CDR3 has 16 amino acids. Germline assignment: CDR1 MNHEY and CDR2 SMNVEV (reference sequence). Trimming cost V 8 bases and J 4 bases, with 22 bases left between them. The CDR3, as DNA: TGTGCCAGCTCTCCCTGGGACTCTGCATACTCAGATACGCAGTATTTT. This encodes CASSPWDSAYSDTQYF.

The genes are TRBV28 and TRBJ1-4; unclear D gene. This CDR3 comprises 11 residues. V gave up 9 bases and J gave up 4 bases, with 6 bases separating them. CDR1 is MDHEN and CDR2 is SYDVKM in the germline V gene. In nucleotides, the CDR3 is TGTGCCAGTGCTCTTAATGAAAAACTGTTTTTT. Translated: CASALNEKLFF. The full variable domain, with the rest looked up from reference TRBV28 and TRBJ1-4, is DVKVTQSSRYLVKRTGEKVFLECVQDMDHENMFWYRQDPGLGLRLIYFSYDVKMKEKGDIPEGYSVSREKKERFSLILESASTNQTSMYLCASALNEKLFFGSGTQLSVL.

The chain uses TRBV11-3 and TRBJ1-2; D not certain. The germline V gene encodes CDR1 SGHNT and CDR2 YENEEA. The V gene lost 5 bases and the J gene lost 4 bases, with 11 bases spanning the gap. This CDR3 comprises 13 residues. CDR3 sequence (DNA): TGTGCCAGCAGCCGTAGGGTGGGCTATGGCTACACCTTC. Its translation is CASSRRVGYGYTF.

CDR3 region: CASSIDYTYEQYF. CDR3 in DNA: TGTGCCAGCAGTATTGACTATACCTACGAGCAGTACTTC. The chain combines TRBV28 with TRBJ2-7; D may be TRBD2 (5 bases). This CDR3 comprises 13 residues. Germline loops: CDR1 MDHEN, CDR2 SYDVKM. Trimming stripped 5 bases from V and 2 bases from J, with 10 bases between.

This clone is deemed medium-sized. The rearrangement uses TRBV28 and TRBJ1-5, with 8 bases identical to TRBD1. Germline V gene data show CDR1 as MDHEN and CDR2 as SYDVKM. The trim removed 6 bases at V and 3 bases at J, leaving 7 bases unmatched. The CDR3 contains 15 residues. This CDR3 is CASRTGQVYNQPQHF. The CDR3 nucleotides are TGTGCCAGCAGGACGGGACAGGTCTACAATCAGCCCCAGCATTTT.

About this clone itself: In the same sample, other DNA sequences code for this CDR3. This chain connects TRBV19 to TRBJ2-6; D gene ambiguous. V gave up 3 bases and J gave up 1 base, with 7 bases separating them. CDR1 LNHDA and CDR2 SQIVND come from the germline V gene (reference sequence). CDR3 size: 15 residues. The chain's CDR3 is CASSISGSGANVLTF. In DNA form, the CDR3 reads TGTGCCAGTAGTATTTCGGGTTCTGGGGCCAACGTCCTGACTTTC.